One and the same sample provided the 30 T cell receptor beta chains below, sequenced in a study of blood T cell repertoires in COVID-19. Measured with immunoSEQ multiplex PCR; TCRdb has only the in-frame clones, and not every one. There are around 300,000 clones in the sample; roughly 90% occur only once, and 1.5% to 2% lies in the top ten. The sample taken for sequencing was PBMCs or T cells enriched from blood (not recorded which). These receptors were taken from an older woman who had recovered from COVID-19.

The chain is built from TRBV5-1 and TRBJ2-1, with no clear D. The CDR3 loop spans 15 amino acids. Germline V CDR1 and CDR2: SGHRS, YFSETQ. V dropped 5 bases and J dropped 0 bases, with 12 bases sitting between them. The CDR3 region has the DNA TGCGCCAGCAGACCTACTCTGAGCTCCTACAATGAGCAGTTCTTC. It translates to CASRPTLSSYNEQFF.

Points on this clone: The junction departs from germline at one end; a sequencing error may be responsible. The chain recombines TRBV15 with TRBJ1-1, with D uncertain. There are 12 residues in the CDR3. The germline V gene encodes CDR1 LNHNV and CDR2 YYDKDF (reference sequence). CDR3 DNA sequence: TGTGCCACCAGCAGAGATGTGCGGTTACTTATCTTT. Translating it yields CATSRDVRLLIF.

This clone occurred once. The V and J genes are TRBV7-2 and TRBJ2-1, with a possible D match to TRBD1 (6 bases). The CDR3 extends over 16 amino acids. The V end was cut by 5 bases, the J end by 2 bases, with 16 bases between. Looked up from germline, CDR1 is SGHTA and CDR2 is FQGNSA. CDR3 coding DNA: TGTGCCAGCAGCCCCTCGTCGTGGGACACCTACAATGAGCAGTTCTTC. Encoded protein: CASSPSSWDTYNEQFF.

The genes are TRBV5-4 and TRBJ2-2, with D possibly being TRBD2 (6 bases). Germline loops: CDR1 SGHNT, CDR2 YYREEE (reference sequence). This CDR3 region has 16 residues. The V and J ends lost 5 bases and 0 bases respectively, with 14 bases between them. This chain's CDR3 is CASSSAPGANTGELFF. The CDR3 bases are TGTGCCAGCAGTTCCGCTCCGGGGGCGAACACCGGGGAGCTGTTTTTT.

For the CDR3, the DNA is TGTGCCAGCAGCTTAAGGCGGCTAGCCTTTTACAATGAGCAGTTCTTC. Residues: CASSLRRLAFYNEQFF. This chain connects TRBV7-8 to TRBJ2-1, with D perhaps TRBD2 (5 bases). Germline V CDR1 and CDR2: SGHVS, FQNEAQ. The CDR3 length is 16 residues. V was pared by 2 bases and J by 4 bases, with 15 bases between.

The rearrangement joins TRBV12-3 or TRBV12-4 to TRBJ2-7; the D is unclear. The CDR3 spans 11 residues. Trimming took off 5 bases at V and 3 bases at J, with 5 bases between the two ends. The CDR3 bases are TGTGCCAGCAGTACTTACTACGAGCAGTACTTC. This translates into CASSTYYEQYF.

With respect to this clone: Other nucleotide sequences in the sample specify the same CDR3. The chain couples TRBV5-1 to TRBJ2-2; 9 nucleotides line up with TRBD1. The trim removed 4 bases at V and 4 bases at J, leaving 2 bases unmatched. CDR1 is SGHRS and CDR2 is YFSETQ in the germline V gene. The CDR3 contains 14 residues. CDR3 nucleotide sequence: TGCGCCAGCAGCACGGGACAGGGCACCGGGGAGCTGTTTTTT. It codes for CASSTGQGTGELFF.

This rearrangement joins TRBV7-8 to TRBJ1-2; D gene ambiguous. From germline, CDR1 is SGHVS and CDR2 FQNEAQ. V lost 1 base to trimming and J lost 0 bases, with 6 bases between them. The CDR3 runs 14 residues. The CDR3 spells CASSLEPANYGYTF. The CDR3 nucleotides are TGTGCCAGCAGCTTAGAGCCGGCTAACTATGGCTACACCTTC.

This chain uses TRBV28 with TRBJ1-4; D remains ambiguous. The CDR3 runs to 14 residues. From germline, CDR1 is MDHEN and CDR2 SYDVKM. V lost 3 bases to trimming and J lost 4 bases, with 9 bases between them. CDR3 residues: CASSFMQINEKLFF. The CDR3 coding sequence is TGTGCCAGCAGTTTTATGCAGATTAATGAAAAACTGTTTTTT.

The genes are TRBV18 and TRBJ2-2; D gene ambiguous. V dropped 9 bases and J dropped 3 bases, with 11 bases sitting between them. CDR1 and CDR2 from the germline V gene are KGHSH and LQKENI. The CDR3 is 13 amino acids. CDR3 in DNA: TGTGCCAGTGTCCTAGATGACACCGGGGAGCTGTTTTTT. Protein product: CASVLDDTGELFF.

This clone was seen once. The chain links TRBV23-1 to TRBJ1-5; 7 bases agree with TRBD1. TRBV23-1 belongs to the ORF category, with a function that is uncertain. CDR3 length: 19 residues. Germline trimming cut 3 bases from V and 0 bases from J; bases unmatched to any gene: 14. The CDR3 is CASSHPRGDIRDSNQPQHF. The CDR3 DNA reads TGCGCCAGCAGTCACCCCAGGGGGGATATTCGGGATAGCAATCAGCCCCAGCATTTT.

This sequence joins TRBV5-1 and TRBJ2-1; tentatively, D is TRBD2 (5 bases). V was cut by 0 bases and J by 4 bases, with 11 bases left in between. CDR1 and CDR2 from the germline V gene are SGHRS and YFSETQ. The CDR3 length is 15 residues. The CDR3 spells CASSLVPAEYNEQFF. For the CDR3, the DNA is TGCGCCAGCAGCTTGGTTCCAGCGGAATACAATGAGCAGTTCTTC.

This rearrangement joins TRBV19 to TRBJ1-5; 7 bases fit TRBD1. Germline CDR1 reads LNHDA; CDR2 reads SQIVND (reference sequence). The CDR3 sequence is 13 residues long. Trimming removed 6 bases from V and 6 bases from J; junction bases left unmatched: 5. The CDR3, as DNA: TGTGCCAGTAGACGGACAGGAGGTCAGCCCCAGCATTTT. It codes for CASRRTGGQPQHF.

This clone was counted between two and nine times. This same CDR3 is encoded by further DNA sequences in the sample. This sequence joins TRBV3-1 (or the pseudogene TRBV3-2) and TRBJ1-6; D perhaps matches TRBD1 (6 bases). The V end was cut by 4 bases, the J end by 8 bases, with 9 bases between. The germline V gene has CDR1 LGHDT and CDR2 YNNKEL (reference sequence). This CDR3 is built from 13 residues. CDR3 in amino acids: CASSRSGDSPLHF. The CDR3 region has the DNA TGTGCCAGCAGCCGCTCAGGGGATTCACCCCTCCACTTT.

The gene calls are TRBV19 and TRBJ2-5; TRBD2 aligns across 7 bases. Germline V CDR1 and CDR2: LNHDA, SQIVND (reference sequence). The junction had 8 bases not matched to a gene; V was cut back by 10 bases and J by 3 bases. The length of the CDR3 is 13 residues. CDR3 DNA sequence: TGTGCCACCCGCGGTCTAGCGGAAGAGACCCAGTACTTC. Translation: CATRGLAEETQYF. Drawing the rest from reference TRBV19 and TRBJ2-5, the complete variable domain is DGGITQSPKYLFRKEGQNVTLSCEQNLNHDAMYWYRQDPGQGLRLIYYSQIVNDFQKGDIAEGYSVSREKKESFPLTVTSAQKNPTAFYLCATRGLAEETQYFGPGTRLLVL.

Note on this clone: The sample has other DNA sequences that encode this CDR3 too. The rearrangement uses TRBV28 and TRBJ1-1; D unclear. This CDR3 spans 12 amino acids. V was trimmed by 3 bases and J by 2 bases, leaving 4 bases between them. CDR1 MDHEN and CDR2 SYDVKM come from the germline V gene. The CDR3 DNA sequence: TGTGCCAGCAGTTTCCTCAACACTGAAGCTTTCTTT. Its translation is CASSFLNTEAFF. The full variable domain, in which reference TRBV28 and TRBJ1-1 provide the parts outside the CDR3, is DVKVTQSSRYLVKRTGEKVFLECVQDMDHENMFWYRQDPGLGLRLIYFSYDVKMKEKGDIPEGYSVSREKKERFSLILESASTNQTSMYLCASSFLNTEAFFGQGTRLTVV.

The V call is TRBV5-1, the J call TRBJ2-5; 7 positions agree with TRBD2. Germline loops: CDR1 SGHRS, CDR2 YFSETQ. After removal of 5 bases from V and 3 bases from J, the junction contained 4 bases not matched to a gene. The CDR3 runs 13 residues. CDR3 nucleotide sequence: TGCGCCAGCAGAGAGGGAGGGGAAGAGACCCAGTACTTC. Translation: CASREGGEETQYF.

The rearrangement joins TRBV28 to TRBJ2-5; 8 bases line up with TRBD1. Germline-derived CDR1 and CDR2 are MDHEN and SYDVKM. V dropped 6 bases and J dropped 2; count of bases not matched to a gene: 5. This CDR3 is built from 14 residues. The CDR3: CASRLQGVQETQYF. The CDR3 nucleotides read TGTGCCAGCAGATTACAGGGGGTTCAAGAGACCCAGTACTTC.

The J gene is TRBJ2-7, the V gene TRBV20-1; tentative D call: TRBD2 (5 bases). CDR1 is DFQATT and CDR2 is SNEGSKA in the germline V gene (reference sequence). Trimming cost V 5 bases and J 0 bases, with 5 bases left between them. The CDR3 contains 11 residues. CDR3 sequence: CSARDSYEQYF. The CDR3 nucleotides are TGCAGTGCTCGGGACTCCTACGAGCAGTACTTC.

The V gene is TRBV5-1, the J gene TRBJ2-1; D is ambiguous. Trimming took 5 bases from V and 4 from J, leaving 4 bases between them. The CDR3 has 11 residues. Germline CDR1 is SGHRS and CDR2 is YFSETQ. The CDR3 protein is CASSLYNEQFF. The CDR3 nucleotides read TGCGCCAGCAGTCTGTACAATGAGCAGTTCTTC.

CDR3 loop: CAWSATGVSQPQHF. DNA for the CDR3: TGTGCCTGGAGTGCCACCGGGGTGAGTCAGCCCCAGCATTTT. This chain joins TRBV30 and TRBJ1-5, with D uncertain. V lost 1 base, J lost 6 bases, and 13 bases lay in between. Germline-derived CDR1 and CDR2 are GTSNPN and SVGIG (reference sequence). CDR3 length equals 14 residues.

The genes are TRBV6-4 and TRBJ1-2; D ambiguous. The CDR3 sequence is 12 residues long. Germline V gene sequence: CDR1 MRHNA, CDR2 SNTAGT. The V gene lost 0 bases and the J gene lost 5 bases, with 4 bases spanning the gap. Here the CDR3 reads CASSDSSYGYTF. CDR3 DNA: TGTGCCAGCAGTGACTCCTCTTATGGCTACACCTTC.

The chain carries TRBV5-8 and TRBJ1-1; 8 nucleotides agree with TRBD1. Germline values: CDR1 SGHTS, CDR2 YDEGEE. This CDR3 contains 16 residues. V lost 4 bases and J lost 1; bases outside the gene matches: 9. The CDR3 loop reads CASSPLQGAENTEAFF. The CDR3 nucleotides read TGTGCCAGCAGCCCCCTTCAGGGGGCGGAGAACACTGAAGCTTTCTTT. The full variable domain, its missing parts supplied by reference TRBV5-8 and TRBJ1-1, is EAGVTQSPTHLIKTRGQQATLRCSPISGHTSVYWYQQALGLGLQFLLWYDEGEERNRGNFPPRFSGRQFPNYSSELNVNALELEDSALYLCASSPLQGAENTEAFFGQGTRLTVV.

The gene calls are TRBV25-1 and TRBJ2-5; a possible D gene is TRBD2 (5 bases). V was trimmed by 3 bases and J by 5 bases, leaving 16 bases between them. The CDR3 covers 15 residues. Germline-derived CDR1 and CDR2 are MGHDK and SYGVNS. The CDR3 DNA is TGTGCCAGCAGTGAGGCCACTAGGGCTCTGGAGACCCAGTACTTC. Protein sequence: CASSEATRALETQYF.

The V gene is TRBV19, the J gene TRBJ1-5; tentative D call: TRBD1 (6 bases). CDR3 length equals 12 residues. Trimming cost V 7 bases and J 6 bases, with 10 bases left between them. Germline V gene data show CDR1 as LNHDA and CDR2 as SQIVND (reference sequence). The CDR3, as DNA: TGTGCCAGTACAGGGGTCGGTCAGCCCCAGCATTTT. Translation: CASTGVGQPQHF.

The genes are TRBV20-1 and TRBJ1-2; 8 bases are shared with TRBD1. Germline values: CDR1 DFQATT, CDR2 SNEGSKA (reference sequence). Germline trimming cut 3 bases from V and 2 bases from J; bases unmatched to any gene: 8. The CDR3 loop spans 15 amino acids. CDR3 bases: TGCAGTGCTAGTCCCGGACAGGGATCAAACTATGGCTACACCTTC. This translates into CSASPGQGSNYGYTF.

The CDR3 is CASRGGEEQYF. The CDR3 DNA follows: TGTGCCAGCCGGGGAGGGGAGGAGCAGTACTTC. The chain combines TRBV18 with TRBJ2-7, with TRBD2 identical over 7 bases. Germline V CDR1 and CDR2: KGHSH, LQKENI. The V gene end was trimmed by 8 bases and the J gene end by 7 bases; junction bases not matched to a gene: 5. CDR3 length: 11 amino acids.

V gene TRBV24-1 combines with J gene TRBJ2-1; a weak D match, TRBD1 (5 bases). Germline V lookup: CDR1 KGHDR, CDR2 SFDVKD. The CDR3 loop spans 15 amino acids. Trimming stripped 5 bases from V and 4 bases from J, with 14 bases between. The CDR3 DNA is TGTGCCACCAGTGGGCTGACAGTTGAATACAATGAGCAGTTCTTC. Protein sequence: CATSGLTVEYNEQFF.

This clone was seen at least ten times. The chain combines TRBV12-3 or TRBV12-4 with TRBJ1-2; D not certain. The CDR3 covers 13 residues. Trimming took off 8 bases at V and 8 bases at J, with 18 bases between the two ends. CDR3 in amino acids: CASLRRGGFGYTF. CDR3 in DNA: TGTGCCAGCTTGCGACGAGGCGGGTTCGGCTACACCTTC.

The sample holds one count of this clone. This chain uses TRBV19 with TRBJ2-7, with 10 bases that match TRBD1. The V gene's germline CDR1 is LNHDA and CDR2 SQIVND (reference sequence). The length of the CDR3 is 15 residues. The V and J ends lost 4 bases and 2 bases, in that order; junction bases with no gene match: 5. Here the CDR3 DNA reads TGTGCCAGTAGTACCGGGACAGGGGCAACCTACGAGCAGTACTTC. Translated, it gives CASSTGTGATYEQYF.